This TCR beta chain emerged from a study of cytomegalovirus exposure and HLA in healthy donors. Study observations and caveats: Accurate HLA-A and HLA-B prediction from TCR beta sequences was reported for most subjects. The authors enumerated over 150 TCR beta chains as linked to cytomegalovirus.

This clone was picked up one time. The antigen remains unidentified. PCR amplification relied on 60 Vbeta primers (plus 13 Jbeta primers). Assay: immunoSEQ multiplex PCR; the TCRdb copy retains only in-frame clones and omits some. Among hundreds of thousands of clones listed, roughly two thirds were seen once. V gave up 5 bases and J gave up 6 bases; unmatched junction bases: 15. CDR3 size: 17 residues. Germline lookup yields CDR1 SGHVS and CDR2 FQNEAQ. V gene TRBV7-8 combines with J gene TRBJ2-2, with TRBD1 matching 7 bases. Sequenced sample: PBMCs. This clonotype originated in a female donor in good health and CMV-seronegative. This chain's CDR3 is CASSPRPGQVGSGELFF. CDR3 sequence (DNA): TGTGCCAGCAGCCCCCGCCCAGGACAGGTTGGGTCCGGGGAGCTGTTTTTT.